The sequence of this T cell receptor (beta chain) was determined in a study of CD8 T cells in ankylosing spondylitis. Study results and limitations: Disease-linked clones reportedly concentrated significantly in matched ankylosing spondylitis synovial fluid.

This clonotype has at least ten counts. Its antigen is unidentified. Using quantitative 5'-RACE with molecular barcodes, the authors made TCR beta libraries. TCRdb passed the 5' RACE reads through MiXCR, listing each CDR3 protein once. The repertoire holds hundreds of thousands of distinct CDR3 sequences, with roughly a tenth as singletons. The source of this sequence is a male donor with ankylosing spondylitis or in good health (not recorded which). Specimen: blood, either unsorted or a sorted T cell fraction (not recorded which).

In DNA form, the CDR3 reads TGCAGCGTATCTGTAACAGGGAAAGGAACTGAAGCTTTCTTT. Translating gives CSVSVTGKGTEAFF. This chain joins TRBV29-1 and TRBJ1-1; D might be TRBD1 (6 bases). V dropped 6 bases and J dropped 5 bases, with 19 bases sitting between them. CDR1 SQVTM and CDR2 ANQGSEA come from the germline V gene. The CDR3 covers 14 residues. The variable domain in full, with the rest retrieved from reference TRBV29-1 and TRBJ1-1, is SAVISQKPSRDICQRGTSLTIQCQVDSQVTMMFWYRQQPGQSLTLIATANQGSEATYESGFVIDKFPISRPNLTFSTLTVSNMSPEDSSIYLCSVSVTGKGTEAFFGQGTRLTVV.